The 7 T cell receptor beta chains below were found in one sample sequenced in a study of blood T cell repertoires in COVID-19. Measured with immunoSEQ multiplex PCR; TCRdb has only the in-frame clones, and not every one. The table has hundreds of thousands of clones, 82% seen once; the top ten hold approximately 4.5%. Sequenced: peripheral blood. The receptor source for this set is a woman in her 70s with acute or convalescent COVID-19.

The gene calls are TRBV2 and TRBJ2-1; 11 bases map to TRBD1. The ends lost 6 bases at V and 8 bases at J; junction bases unmatched: 6. Germline CDR1 and CDR2: SNHLY and FYNNEI. The CDR3 is 14 residues long. The CDR3, as DNA: TGTGCCAGCAGGGCCGGGACAGGGGGTTATGAGCAGTTCTTC. Translated, it gives CASRAGTGGYEQFF. The full variable domain, rest sourced from reference TRBV2 and TRBJ2-1, is EPEVTQTPSHQVTQMGQEVILRCVPISNHLYFYWYRQILGQKVEFLVSFYNNEISEKSEIFDDQFSVERPDGSNFTLKIRSTKLEDSAMYFCASRAGTGGYEQFFGPGTRLTVL.

This chain joins TRBV7-2 and TRBJ2-2, with D perhaps matching TRBD1 (6 bases). The CDR3 has 13 residues. The germline CDR1 and CDR2 sequences are SGHTA and FQGNSA. The V end was cut by 5 bases, the J end by 6 bases, with 10 bases between. CDR3 amino acids: CASSPGTSGELFF. The CDR3 nucleotides read TGTGCCAGCAGCCCAGGGACATCCGGGGAGCTGTTTTTT. The full variable domain, in which reference TRBV7-2 and TRBJ2-2 provide the parts outside the CDR3, is GAGVSQSPSNKVTEKGKDVELRCDPISGHTALYWYRQSLGQGLEFLIYFQGNSAPDKSGLPSDRFSAERTGGSVSTLTIQRTQQEDSAVYLCASSPGTSGELFFGEGSRLTVL.

This clone was counted a few times. This chain joins TRBV14 and TRBJ2-7; D not certain. Germline values: CDR1 SGHDN, CDR2 FVKESK. The V gene lost 1 base and the J gene lost 4 bases, with 5 bases spanning the gap. The CDR3 runs to 12 residues. The CDR3 region is CASSQVRYEQYF. In DNA, the CDR3 is TGTGCCAGCAGCCAAGTACGGTACGAGCAGTACTTC.

The chain carries TRBV3-1 (or the pseudogene TRBV3-2) and TRBJ2-1, with 10 bases aligning to TRBD2. This CDR3 has 14 residues. V trimming: 6 bases; J trimming: 2 bases; junction bases outside the gene matches: 1. Germline CDR1 is LGHDT and CDR2 is YNNKEL (reference sequence). The CDR3 DNA follows: TGTGCCAGCAGTACTAGCGGGGCCTACAATGAGCAGTTCTTC. The encoded protein is CASSTSGAYNEQFF.

The chain carries TRBV5-1 and TRBJ2-7; D is uncertain. Trimming shortened V by 0 bases and J by 6 bases, and 4 bases separated the two germline ends. Germline-derived CDR1 and CDR2 are SGHRS and YFSETQ. This CDR3 has 11 residues. The CDR3 is CASSLGIEQYF. CDR3 in DNA: TGCGCCAGCAGCTTGGGTATCGAGCAGTACTTC.

CDR3 nucleotide sequence: TGTGCCACCCGGACAGAGCGTGTCACTGAAGCTTTCTTT. Amino acid sequence: CATRTERVTEAFF. The V and J genes are TRBV15 and TRBJ1-1, with a possible D match to TRBD1 (6 bases). CDR1 is LNHNV and CDR2 is YYDKDF in the germline V gene (reference sequence). V lost 8 bases, J lost 4 bases, and 14 bases lay in between. The CDR3 is 13 amino acids.

The V call is TRBV25-1, the J call TRBJ1-2; D gene uncertain. Germline V gives CDR1 MGHDK, CDR2 SYGVNS. The CDR3 has 13 amino acids. V was pared by 2 bases and J by 4 bases, with 8 bases between. The CDR3, as DNA: TGTGCCAGCAGTGAAGAGAACGGCTATGGCTACACCTTC. It yields the protein CASSEENGYGYTF.